Following are 2 T cell receptor beta chains from one sample sequenced in a study of blood T cell repertoires in COVID-19. This table comes from immunoSEQ multiplex PCR, and its TCRdb copy is limited to in-frame clones, with some not included. The profile shows around 270,000 clones, approximately 88% of them singletons. Input material: PBMCs or T cells enriched from blood (not recorded which). The receptors were sampled from a woman in her forties who had been exposed to COVID-19.

A remark on this clone: Relative to the germline gene, one junction end is altered; a read error may explain this. The chain couples TRBV19 to TRBJ1-1, with TRBD1 matching 9 bases. CDR3 size: 15 residues. Germline values: CDR1 LNHDA, CDR2 SQIVND (reference sequence). The CDR3 DNA sequence: TGTGCAAGTAAGGGGGGACAGGGAGGGAACACTGAAGCTTTCTTT. Its protein product is CASKGGQGGNTEAFF.

The chain is built from TRBV16 and TRBJ2-7, with D possibly being TRBD2 (5 bases). Germline V gene data show CDR1 as KGHSY and CDR2 as FQNENV. V gave up 4 bases and J gave up 0 bases, with 10 bases separating them. The length of the CDR3 is 14 residues. Here the CDR3 DNA reads TGTGCCAGCAGCCGCGATACTAGCTCCTACGAGCAGTACTTC. Protein: CASSRDTSSYEQYF.